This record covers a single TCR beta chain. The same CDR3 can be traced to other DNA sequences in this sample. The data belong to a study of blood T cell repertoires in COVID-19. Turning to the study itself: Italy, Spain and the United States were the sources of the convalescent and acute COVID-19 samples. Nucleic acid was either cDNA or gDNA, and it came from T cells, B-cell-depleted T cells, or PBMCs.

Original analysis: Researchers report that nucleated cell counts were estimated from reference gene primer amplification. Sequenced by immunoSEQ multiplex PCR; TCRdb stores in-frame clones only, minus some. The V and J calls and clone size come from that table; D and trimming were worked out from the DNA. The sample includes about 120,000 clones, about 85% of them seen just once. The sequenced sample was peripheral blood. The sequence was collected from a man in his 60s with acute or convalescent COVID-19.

The chain's CDR3 is CASSLAGANTGELFF. DNA for the CDR3: TGTGCCAGCAGCCTAGCGGGAGCAAACACCGGGGAGCTGTTTTTT. V and J are TRBV7-3 and TRBJ2-2; 10 nucleotides line up with TRBD2. The CDR3 sequence is 15 residues long. The J segment lost 2 bases and the V segment lost 5 bases, leaving 2 bases of the junction unmatched. Germline V gene sequence: CDR1 SGHTA, CDR2 FQGTGA.